These 6 T cell receptor beta chains were all obtained from the same sample, sequenced in a study of cytotoxic CD8 clonotypes in ibrutinib-treated CLL. The protocol was immunoSEQ multiplex PCR, while the TCRdb copy is restricted to in-frame clones and leaves out a portion. The repertoire holds tens of thousands of clones, 56% seen once, with approximately 20% in the top ten. The sample was PBMCs, taken after 24 months of ibrutinib treatment. Receptors were obtained from a human donor with chronic lymphocytic leukemia.

This clone was recorded a few times. The chain employs TRBV2 and TRBJ1-1, with 10 bases fitting TRBD1. Germline loops: CDR1 SNHLY, CDR2 FYNNEI. The CDR3 consists of 16 residues. Germline trimming cut 3 bases from V and 5 bases from J; bases unmatched to any gene: 9. Here the CDR3 reads CASSDGPGQGGTEAFF. CDR3 DNA sequence: TGTGCCAGCAGTGACGGCCCTGGACAGGGGGGGACTGAAGCTTTCTTT.

CDR3 coding DNA: TGTGCCAGTACGGGCAGTAACTATGGCTACACCTTC. Residues: CASTGSNYGYTF. The V gene is TRBV19, the J gene TRBJ1-2; D ambiguous. V was pared by 7 bases and J by 1 base, with 7 bases between. CDR3 size: 12 residues. From germline, CDR1 is LNHDA and CDR2 SQIVND (reference sequence).

This clone appeared many times. V is TRBV19 and J is TRBJ1-5; D is unresolved. From germline, CDR1 is LNHDA and CDR2 SQIVND (reference sequence). V shed 6 bases and J shed 1 base, with 10 bases lying between them. There are 14 residues in the CDR3. This CDR3 reads CASRWDLSNQPQHF. CDR3 DNA: TGTGCCAGTAGATGGGATTTGAGCAATCAGCCCCAGCATTTT.

This clone was counted only a few times. The CDR3 DNA reads as TGCGCCAGCAGACGGGAGGGCAATCAGCCCCAGCATTTT. Its protein product is CASRREGNQPQHF. This chain links TRBV5-1 with TRBJ1-5; no clear D. In germline, CDR1 is SGHRS, CDR2 YFSETQ. V was trimmed by 5 bases and J by 2 bases, leaving 8 bases between them. This CDR3 has 13 amino acids.

The table lists this clone with a count of one. The V call is TRBV7-5, the J call TRBJ1-2; TRBD1 reflects the table's D call only, with no check against the DNA. TRBV7-5 is assigned pseudogene status. The CDR3 spans 15 residues. The chain's CDR3 is CASSLAHRANYGYTF. The CDR3 coding sequence is TGTGCCAGCAGCTTAGCCCACAGAGCCAACTATGGCTACACCTTC.

V and J are TRBV5-4 and TRBJ1-1, with 7 bases that match TRBD1. The V gene's germline CDR1 is SGHNT and CDR2 YYREEE (reference sequence). The CDR3 extends over 15 amino acids. Losses at the gene ends were 0 bases for V and 0 bases for J; bases not matched to a gene: 2. The CDR3 region is CASSLGDSLNTEAFF. CDR3 coding DNA: TGTGCCAGCAGCTTGGGGGACAGTTTGAACACTGAAGCTTTCTTT. Full variable domain (outside the CDR3, taken from reference TRBV5-4 and TRBJ1-1): ETGVTQSPTHLIKTRGQQVTLRCSSQSGHNTVSWYQQALGQGPQFIFQYYREEENGRGNFPPRFSGLQFPNYSSELNVNALELDDSALYLCASSLGDSLNTEAFFGQGTRLTVV.